This T cell receptor beta chain was sequenced for a study of molecular identifiers for immune sequencing clone quantification. TCRdb reprocessed the PCR reads with MiXCR, giving one entry per CDR3 protein. Altogether about 67,000 distinct CDR3 sequences are present, 17% being singletons, with the ten largest covering approximately 1.5%. V was pared by 1 base and J by 5 bases, with 8 bases between. This CDR3 contains 12 residues. Germline CDR1 and CDR2: SQVTM and ANQGSEA. Ten or more counts support this clonotype. Naive CD8 T cell sorting was performed on the CD8+CD4-CCR7+CD45RA+ phenotype. The clonotype comes from a human donor in good health. Some libraries in this study had Jurkat cell RNA spiked in. The source material was naive CD8+ T cells from blood, with Jurkat cell RNA spiked in. The subset was: FACS-sorted CD8+CD4-CCR7+CD45RA+ naive T cells. The chain recombines TRBV29-1 with TRBJ1-2; the D is unclear. Here the CDR3 reads CSVEAGPYGYTF. The CDR3 DNA sequence: TGCAGCGTTGAAGCTGGGCCGTATGGCTACACCTTC.